This T cell receptor beta chain was obtained from a study of T-cell reconstitution after alpha-beta-depleted transplantation in children. This clonotype appeared many times. Using unique molecular identifiers, the investigators prepared the TCRbeta library. One entry per CDR3 protein results from TCRdb running MiXCR on the PCR reads. The sample shows 400,000 to 500,000 distinct CDR3 sequences, 9.5% to 13% of them seen only once. Germline V lookup: CDR1 DFQATT, CDR2 SNEGSKA (reference sequence). This CDR3 spans 13 amino acids. V lost 5 bases to trimming and J lost 5 bases, with 14 bases between them. This clonotype was obtained from a human donor who donated a stem cell graft to a child with acute myeloid leukemia. V is TRBV20-1 and J is TRBJ2-3; D uncertain. This specimen consisted of PBMCs from the stem cell graft donor, obtained from the stem cell graft. The DNA of the CDR3 is TGCAGTGCTCCCCGGAGTGGATTAGATACGCAGTATTTT. It yields the protein CSAPRSGLDTQYF.